The sequence of this T cell receptor (beta chain) was determined in a study of monozygotic twins with inflammatory bowel disease (dated by TCRdb to 2018 to 2020). About the investigation overall: The full study comprised some 30 monozygotic twin pairs: nine German pairs (four IBD-concordant, five IBD-discordant) and 19 IBD-discordant Danish pairs. The search for disease-associated traits relied mainly on comparing IBD patients with their genetically identical healthy co-twins within discordant pairs. Each individual had, on average, about 151 000 unique TCRalpha sequences and 181 000 unique TCRbeta sequences available for analysis. Broad study findings and their caveats: Fewer clonotypes were shared with other individuals by IBD patients than by healthy twins, most markedly in patients showing signs of disease activity. The analysis was unable to tell apart different T cell subtypes. Repertoire similarity did not differ between concordant and discordant twins, which could be due to limited statistical power. A decrease in TCRbeta repertoire diversity, as measured by inverse Simpson index, was observed in IBD patients compared with their healthy co-twins. No single strong signal or clonotype linked to IBD turned up in the results, so the idea that one exists was not supported. Background noise and inter-individual variability may have been introduced into the repertoires by the differing immunosuppressive treatments among patients.

Measured from the cysteine to the phenylalanine, the CDR3 is 15 residues long. No DNA has been recorded. From each donor, an approximately 2.6 ml peripheral blood sample was collected into PAXgene tubes and kept at -80 degrees C. Without T cell sorting, total RNA was isolated from whole blood using the PAXgene blood miRNA kit on an automated QIAcube. Peripheral blood from monozygotic twin pairs, either concordant or discordant for inflammatory bowel disease, underwent deep TCRalpha and TCRbeta repertoire profiling that used unique molecular barcoding. For every twin pair, smoking habits were documented, and each individual was categorised as a current, former or never smoker. Library preparation used 5' RACE. Each TCR library was prepared from 3,000 to 4,500 ng of total RNA. cDNA was synthesized with SMARTScribe reverse transcriptase in eight separate reactions per sample. During cDNA synthesis, template switching introduced unique molecular identifiers that contained a 6-nucleotide sample barcode. TCRalpha and TCRbeta cDNA was amplified in two nested PCRs of around 15 and 9 cycles, and bead purification was carried out after each PCR. Before amplification, the cDNA was treated with uracil DNA-glycosylase and purified using the QIAquick PCR purification kit. In the second PCR, Illumina TruSeq-compatible adapters and sample-specific barcodes were added. Library quality and concentration were assessed using TapeStation and Qubit, and approximately 5 ng of each library was pooled. Pooled libraries were sequenced on an Illumina HiSeq2500 single-index Rapid Run with 2 x 100 bp reads and custom sequencing primers. The study's own analysis went as follows. MiGEC version 1.2.6 was used for UMI-based consensus assembly, which corrected PCR and sequencing errors. MiXCR version 2.1.1 was used for V(D)J alignment, clonotype assembly and CDR3 extraction. Normalisation of gene usage, clonotype sharing and MAIT/NKT TCR abundance was achieved by analysing the top 1000, 10 000 and 20 000 clonotypes per sample. Diversity was computed as the inverse Simpson index with the vegan R package after downsampling to 27 000 UMIs. Paired Mann-Whitney U tests were applied to discordant twin pairs, with Benjamini-Hochberg correction for multiple testing. TCRdb reprocessed the raw reads; every CDR3 protein sequence is a single record, and DNA is not supplied. TCRdb's processing, not the study's, gives the V and J calls here. This sample's table lists about 160,000 distinct CDR3 sequences. About 2.4% of the sample is held by the ten biggest clonotypes.

On this clonotype itself: Its recognized antigen is unknown.

This sequence originates from a human donor with ulcerative colitis or Crohn's disease, or a healthy co-twin of an affected twin (not recorded which). The rearranged chain carries TRBV12-3 or TRBV12-4 and TRBJ2-7; TCRdb calls TRBD1, which cannot be checked without DNA. Sequencing was performed on blood. CDR3 loop: CASNGPGPRGYEQYF.